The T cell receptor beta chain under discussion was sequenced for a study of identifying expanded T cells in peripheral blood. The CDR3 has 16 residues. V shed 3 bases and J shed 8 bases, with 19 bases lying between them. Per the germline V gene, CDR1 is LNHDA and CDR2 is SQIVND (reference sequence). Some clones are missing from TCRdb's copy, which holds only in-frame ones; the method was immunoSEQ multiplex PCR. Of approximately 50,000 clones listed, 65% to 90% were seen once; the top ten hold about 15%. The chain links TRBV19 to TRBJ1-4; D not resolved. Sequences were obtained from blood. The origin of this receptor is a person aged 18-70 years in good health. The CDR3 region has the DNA TGTGCCAGTAGTATCATTGTATCCGGCAAGTCCGAAAAACTGTTTTTT. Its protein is CASSIIVSGKSEKLFF.